These 16 T cell receptor beta chains came from one sample sequenced in a study of early T cells in non-severe SARS-CoV-2 infection listed by TCRdb under 2021. Library construction relied on 5' RACE. The sequencer listed for this sample is NextSeq 500. TCRdb handled the public reads itself, with Q25 trimming in fastp and clone calling in MiXCR, and kept productive beta chains. Each CDR3 protein appears once, grouped with its most common genes and DNA. In all, the sample holds some 38,000 distinct CDR3 sequences, and 3% to 4% of those were seen once. The ten largest make up about 9.1% of the sample. Material for sequencing was whole blood. These receptors were taken from an adult who was a healthcare worker with PCR-confirmed SARS-CoV-2 infection or an uninfected control (not recorded which).

This clonotype has only a few counts. V usage is TRBV7-2 and J usage is TRBJ1-1; 7 bases are shared with TRBD1. This CDR3 is 15 amino acids long. V lost 5 bases and J lost 1; bases outside the gene matches: 7. In germline, CDR1 is SGHTA, CDR2 FQGNSA. The CDR3 DNA follows: TGTGCCAGCAGCCCCTGGGGACAGCCGAACACTGAAGCTTTCTTT. Its protein product is CASSPWGQPNTEAFF.

This clonotype was recorded at least ten times. This chain connects TRBV20-1 to TRBJ2-3; 9 nucleotides match TRBD2. J gave up 6 bases and V 3 bases, and 16 bases lay outside the gene matches. The germline V gene has CDR1 DFQATT and CDR2 SNEGSKA (reference sequence). There are 17 residues in the CDR3. In DNA form, the CDR3 reads TGCAGTGCTAGTAAGGAGCGGGAGGAAGTGAGTTGGGATACGCAGTATTTT. Translated: CSASKEREEVSWDTQYF.

This clonotype was counted at least ten times. V usage is TRBV7-2 and J usage is TRBJ2-2, with D possibly matching TRBD2 (6 bases). CDR3 length: 15 residues. Germline values: CDR1 SGHTA, CDR2 FQGNSA. V was trimmed by 5 bases and J by 6 bases, leaving 16 bases between them. CDR3 DNA sequence: TGTGCCAGCAGCCCAGTTAGGGGAGGTCCCGGGGAGCTGTTTTTT. Amino acids: CASSPVRGGPGELFF.

This clonotype was picked up a small number of times. The rearrangement uses TRBV15 and TRBJ2-3, with TRBD2 matching over 10 bases. Germline values: CDR1 LNHNV, CDR2 YYDKDF (reference sequence). This CDR3 comprises 17 residues. The trim removed 4 bases at V and 4 bases at J, leaving 11 bases unmatched. CDR3 residues: CATSTPGGLAGADTQYF. CDR3 DNA: TGTGCCACCAGCACCCCCGGGGGGCTAGCGGGAGCAGATACGCAGTATTTT. The complete variable domain, with remaining parts taken from reference TRBV15 and TRBJ2-3, reads DAMVIQNPRYQVTQFGKPVTLSCSQTLNHNVMYWYQQKSSQAPKLLFHYYDKDFNNEADTPDNFQSRRPNTSFCFLDIRSPGLGDTAMYLCATSTPGGLAGADTQYFGPGTRLTVL.

This clonotype was seen more than once but under ten times. The chain combines TRBV7-9 with TRBJ2-7, with 7 bases identical to TRBD2. The CDR3 is 16 amino acids. The germline CDR1 and CDR2 sequences are SEHNR and FQNEAQ (reference sequence). After removal of 1 base from V and 1 base from J, the junction contained 7 bases not matched to a gene. In DNA form, the CDR3 reads TGTGCCAGCAGCTTAGAAGAGCGGGACGGTTCCTACGAGCAGTACTTC. Residues: CASSLEERDGSYEQYF.

This clonotype has at least ten counts. The chain is built from TRBV12-3 or TRBV12-4 and TRBJ1-2, with D possibly being TRBD1 (6 bases). V lost 6 bases, J lost 8 bases, and 13 bases lay in between. The CDR3 length is 12 residues. Here the CDR3 reads CASRFNRDGYTF. The CDR3 nucleotides are TGTGCCAGCAGATTCAACAGGGACGGCTACACCTTC.

This clonotype was seen repeatedly, ten times or more. The chain carries TRBV6-6 and TRBJ1-6; no clear D gene. Germline-derived CDR1 and CDR2 are MNHNY and SVGAGI (reference sequence). V dropped 5 bases and J dropped 7 bases, with 9 bases sitting between them. The CDR3 covers 13 residues. CDR3 DNA sequence: TGTGCCAGCAGTCAACTCGAGAATTCACCCCTCCACTTT. It specifies CASSQLENSPLHF.

This clonotype is medium-sized. The chain is built from TRBV4-2 and TRBJ2-1; 7 bases are a match to TRBD2. The CDR3 runs to 17 residues. Germline CDR1 reads LGHNA; CDR2 reads YNFKEQ. V was clipped by 0 bases and J by 6 bases; unmatched bases: 11. The CDR3 nucleotides read TGTGCCAGCAGCCAAGATTTGGGGGGGAGGGCCAGCAATGAGCAGTTCTTC. Its protein product is CASSQDLGGRASNEQFF.

This clonotype was seen at least ten times. The V gene is TRBV7-3, the J gene TRBJ2-5; D may be TRBD1 (6 bases). Germline V gene sequence: CDR1 SGHTA, CDR2 FQGTGA. The V and J ends lost 5 bases and 9 bases respectively, with 16 bases between them. CDR3 length equals 13 residues. The CDR3 sequence is CASSTDRTSAQYF. CDR3 sequence (DNA): TGTGCCAGCAGCACGGACAGAACGTCGGCCCAGTACTTC.

This clonotype was seen a few times. V is TRBV6-5 and J is TRBJ1-6; TRBD1 matches at 10 bases. CDR1 and CDR2 (germline): MNHEY, SVGAGI. The CDR3 is made up of 17 amino acids. V shed 2 bases, J shed 2 bases, and the junction held 3 bases outside the gene matches. The chain's CDR3 is CASSYRGTGAYNSPLHF. The CDR3 coding sequence is TGTGCCAGCAGTTACAGGGGGACAGGGGCCTATAATTCACCCCTCCACTTT.

Ten or more counts support this clonotype. The J gene is TRBJ2-2, the V gene TRBV12-3 or TRBV12-4; 7 nucleotides align to TRBD2. CDR3 size: 14 residues. After removal of 6 bases from V and 2 bases from J, the junction contained 3 bases not matched to a gene. DNA of the CDR3: TGTGCCAGCAGGGGCGGGAGAAACACCGGGGAGCTGTTTTTT. Encoded protein: CASRGGRNTGELFF.

There are many counts of this clonotype. The CDR3 spells CASSRGVSYNEQFF. The CDR3 DNA reads as TGTGCCAGCAGCAGGGGGGTCTCCTACAATGAGCAGTTCTTC. The rearrangement joins TRBV5-6 to TRBJ2-1; the D gene could be TRBD1 or TRBD2 (6 bases each). Germline CDR1 SGHDT, CDR2 YYEEEE. Trimming stripped 4 bases from V and 0 bases from J, with 8 bases between. The CDR3 contains 14 residues. Complete variable domain (other parts from reference TRBV5-6 and TRBJ2-1): DAGVTQSPTHLIKTRGQQVTLRCSPKSGHDTVSWYQQALGQGPQFIFQYYEEEERQRGNFPDRFSGHQFPNYSSELNVNALLLGDSALYLCASSRGVSYNEQFFGPGTRLTVL.

A remark on this clonotype: Possible read error: a much larger clone is one base away. The genes are TRBV5-4 and TRBJ2-3, with 8 bases aligning to TRBD2. Looked up from germline, CDR1 is SGHNT and CDR2 is YYREEE (reference sequence). This CDR3 has 16 residues. The CDR3 sequence is CASSLRVSGTTDMQYF. DNA for the CDR3: TGTGCCAGCAGCTTGAGGGTTAGCGGGACGACAGATATGCAGTATTTT. The whole variable domain, remainder taken from reference TRBV5-4 and TRBJ2-3, is ETGVTQSPTHLIKTRGQQVTLRCSSQSGHNTVSWYQQALGQGPQFIFQYYREEENGRGNFPPRFSGLQFPNYSSELNVNALELDDSALYLCASSLRVSGTTDMQYFGPGTRLTVL.

This clonotype has a single count. A much bigger clone sits one base away, suggesting this may be a read error. This CDR3 reads CASSLYGTNSYEQSF. The CDR3 nucleotides read TGCGCCAGCAGCTTGTATGGGACAAACTCCTACGAGCAGTCCTTC. V is TRBV5-1 and J is TRBJ2-7, with D perhaps TRBD1 (6 bases). CDR1 is SGHRS and CDR2 is YFSETQ in the germline V gene. This CDR3 comprises 15 residues.

This clonotype was counted ten times or more. The chain joins TRBV11-2 to TRBJ1-1; 12 bases fit TRBD1. The CDR3 consists of 17 residues. Germline V CDR1 and CDR2: SGHAT, FQNNGV. The V and J ends lost 5 bases and 7 bases, in that order; junction bases with no gene match: 14. CDR3 nucleotide sequence: TGTGCCAGCAGCAGGTCCGGGACAGGGGGCGCTTTAAGTGAAGCTTTCTTT. It encodes CASSRSGTGGALSEAFF. The variable domain in full, completed from reference TRBV11-2 and TRBJ1-1, reads EAGVAQSPRYKIIEKRQSVAFWCNPISGHATLYWYQQILGQGPKLLIQFQNNGVVDDSQLPKDRFSAERLKGVDSTLKIQPAKLEDSAVYLCASSRSGTGGALSEAFFGQGTRLTVV.

This clonotype was counted at least ten times. This chain uses TRBV6-5 with TRBJ1-5; D call uncertain. Germline V gives CDR1 MNHEY, CDR2 SVGAGI. CDR3 length equals 16 residues. Trimming removed 5 bases at V and 11 bases at J, with 25 bases between. CDR3 in DNA: TGTGCCAGCAGTCCCCGAAGGGAGGGTGCCGCATCAGCCCAGCATTTT. Translated, it gives CASSPRREGAASAQHF.